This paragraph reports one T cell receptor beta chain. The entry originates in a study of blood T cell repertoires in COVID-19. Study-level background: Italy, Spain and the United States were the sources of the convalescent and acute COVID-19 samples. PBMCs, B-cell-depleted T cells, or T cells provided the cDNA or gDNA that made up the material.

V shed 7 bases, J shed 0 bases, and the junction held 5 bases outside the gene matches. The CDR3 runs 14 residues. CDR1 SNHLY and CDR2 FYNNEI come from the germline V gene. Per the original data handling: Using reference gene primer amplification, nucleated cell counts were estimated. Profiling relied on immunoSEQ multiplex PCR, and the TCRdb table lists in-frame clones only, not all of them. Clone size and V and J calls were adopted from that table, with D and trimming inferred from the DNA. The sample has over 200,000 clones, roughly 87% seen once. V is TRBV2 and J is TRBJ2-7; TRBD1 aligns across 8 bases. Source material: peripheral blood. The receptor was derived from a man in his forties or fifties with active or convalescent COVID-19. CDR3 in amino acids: CASTRTGTSYEQYF. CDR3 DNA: TGTGCCAGCACCCGGACAGGGACCTCCTACGAGCAGTACTTC.